The clone carrying this T cell receptor (beta chain) showed up many times. MiXCR, applied by TCRdb to the 5' RACE reads, yields one record per CDR3 protein. The sample records a few hundred thousand distinct CDR3 sequences, around 6.8% being singletons. This entry is derived from a study of T cells after yellow fever vaccination. In germline, CDR1 is MNHEY, CDR2 SVGEGT. The V and J ends lost 6 bases and 8 bases respectively, with 19 bases between them. The CDR3 is 14 amino acids. This sequence originates from a man between 18 and 35 years old who received the YFV17D yellow fever vaccine. This specimen consisted of PBMCs, obtained around 45 days after the first yellow fever vaccination. V and J are TRBV6-2 or TRBV6-3 and TRBJ1-2; possible D gene TRBD1, 5 bases. The CDR3 loop reads CASRGLAGRDGYTF. The CDR3 region has the DNA TGTGCCAGCAGGGGCTTAGCTGGACGGGACGGCTACACCTTC.